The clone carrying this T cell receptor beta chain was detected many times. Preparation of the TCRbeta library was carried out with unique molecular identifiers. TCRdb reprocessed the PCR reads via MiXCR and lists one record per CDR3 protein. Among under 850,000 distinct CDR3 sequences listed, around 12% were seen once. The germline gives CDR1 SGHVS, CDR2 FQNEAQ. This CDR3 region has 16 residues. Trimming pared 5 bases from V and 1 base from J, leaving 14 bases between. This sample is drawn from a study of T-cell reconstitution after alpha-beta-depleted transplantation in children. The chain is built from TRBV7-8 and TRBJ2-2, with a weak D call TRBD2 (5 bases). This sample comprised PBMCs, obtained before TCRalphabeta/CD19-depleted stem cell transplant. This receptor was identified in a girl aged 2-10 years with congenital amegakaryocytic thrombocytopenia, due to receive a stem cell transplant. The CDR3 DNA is TGTGCCAGCAGCCCCCCCGGAGGCCTGAACACCGGGGAGCTGTTTTTT. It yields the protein CASSPPGGLNTGELFF.